The TCR beta chain under discussion was sequenced for a study of T-cell memory formation after mild COVID-19. The CDR3 runs to 15 residues. CDR1 is LNHDA, CDR2 SQIVND, per germline (reference sequence). The ends were cut back, 4 bases at V and 2 bases at J, with 13 bases in the middle. This clonotype has just a few counts. Via MiXCR, TCRdb re-called the 5' RACE reads, giving one row per CDR3 protein. The table lists about 240,000 distinct CDR3 sequences, 8.5% to 9.5% of them singletons. V usage is TRBV19 and J usage is TRBJ2-3; D not resolved. The receptor's source is a man younger than 35 who had mild COVID-19 (a few samples of this study predate the infection). Cell type and time point are not known. Material: PBMCs or a T cell subset sorted from them (not recorded which). The CDR3 reads CASSTTPSPTDTQYF. In DNA, the CDR3 is TGTGCCAGTAGTACGACCCCTAGTCCCACAGATACGCAGTATTTT.